Presented here are 10 T cell receptor beta chains from one specimen sequenced in a study of T cells in tumors after PD-1 blockade. This table comes from immunoSEQ multiplex PCR, and its TCRdb copy is limited to in-frame clones, with some not included. In the table there are roughly 50,000 clones, over 75% of which are singletons. The sample here was PBMCs, taken before anti-PD-1 treatment. These receptors came from a human donor with basal cell carcinoma.

The CDR3 loop is CASSFSGGNEQFF. The CDR3 DNA reads TGTGCCAGCAGCTTTTCGGGTGGTAATGAGCAGTTCTTC. This chain links TRBV5-6 with TRBJ2-1; no clear D. Germline values: CDR1 SGHDT, CDR2 YYEEEE. Trimming shortened V by 2 bases and J by 7 bases, and 10 bases separated the two germline ends. CDR3 length: 13 amino acids.

The chain combines TRBV5-6 with TRBJ2-1; D tentatively reads TRBD1 or TRBD2 (7 bases each). Germline CDR1 and CDR2: SGHDT and YYEEEE. Trimming pared 1 base from V and 3 bases from J, leaving 14 bases between. The CDR3 covers 16 residues. For the CDR3, the DNA is TGTGCCAGCAGCTTGCAGGGGGGGGCCGTCTACAATGAGCAGTTCTTC. Translation: CASSLQGGAVYNEQFF.

J is TRBJ1-1 and V is TRBV19; D unclear. The CDR3 runs 13 residues. V lost 5 bases to trimming and J lost 5 bases, with 12 bases between them. Germline V gene data show CDR1 as LNHDA and CDR2 as SQIVND (reference sequence). CDR3 protein: CASSSTARTEAFF. The CDR3 DNA reads TGTGCCAGTAGTTCCACAGCTCGAACTGAAGCTTTCTTT.

The chain uses TRBV27 and TRBJ2-5; maybe TRBD2 (5 bases). Trimming removed 3 bases at V and 4 bases at J, with 9 bases between. The length of the CDR3 is 13 residues. CDR1 and CDR2 from the germline V gene are MNHEY and SMNVEV (reference sequence). The CDR3 loop is CASSFVGVETQYF. For the CDR3, the DNA is TGTGCCAGCAGTTTTGTCGGGGTAGAGACCCAGTACTTC.

The chain combines TRBV24-1 with TRBJ1-5; 10 bases fit TRBD1. The CDR3 covers 15 residues. V lost 4 bases to trimming and J lost 3 bases; unmatched junction nucleotides: 2. Germline CDR1 and CDR2: KGHDR and SFDVKD. The CDR3 reads CATSEGTGVNQPQHF. CDR3 sequence (DNA): TGTGCCACCAGTGAGGGGACAGGGGTCAATCAGCCCCAGCATTTT.

This clone occurred once. The V and J genes are TRBV30 and TRBJ1-2; 9 bases agree with TRBD1. CDR3 size: 13 residues. Germline values: CDR1 GTSNPN, CDR2 SVGIG (reference sequence). Unmatched junction bases numbered 5, after V lost 3 bases and J lost 6 bases. The CDR3 region is CAWRNTGGDGYTF. In DNA, the CDR3 is TGTGCCTGGAGGAATACAGGGGGCGATGGCTACACCTTC.

This chain connects TRBV30 to TRBJ2-3, with unresolved D. The CDR3 covers 15 residues. V was cut by 0 bases and J by 9 bases, with 19 bases left in between. Looked up from germline, CDR1 is GTSNPN and CDR2 is SVGIG (reference sequence). CDR3 in amino acids: CAWSVLPFSQKTQYF. The CDR3 DNA is TGTGCCTGGAGTGTACTTCCCTTCTCACAGAAGACGCAGTATTTT.

V is TRBV19 and J is TRBJ1-4, with D uncertain. Germline V gives CDR1 LNHDA, CDR2 SQIVND (reference sequence). The CDR3 is 11 residues long. Trimming pared 3 bases from V and 8 bases from J, leaving 4 bases between. CDR3 sequence (DNA): TGTGCCAGTAGTATTGGAGAAAAACTGTTTTTT. It encodes CASSIGEKLFF.

This clone was seen only once. The J gene is TRBJ1-2, the V gene TRBV6-5; TRBD1 is a possible D gene (6 bases). The germline V gene encodes CDR1 MNHEY and CDR2 SVGAGI. CDR3 length: 12 residues. V dropped 10 bases and J dropped 8 bases, with 17 bases sitting between them. The DNA for the CDR3 is TGTGCCACTCGGGGGCCCAGCGTCGGCTACACCTTC. This gives the protein CATRGPSVGYTF.

The V gene is TRBV15, the J gene TRBJ1-5, with D maybe TRBD1 (6 bases). The CDR3 is 15 amino acids. Trimming stripped 0 bases from V and 5 bases from J, with 11 bases between. Germline loops: CDR1 LNHNV, CDR2 YYDKDF (reference sequence). The CDR3 nucleotides are TGTGCCACCAGCAGAGATAAGGACAGATATCAGCCCCAGCATTTT. Translated, it gives CATSRDKDRYQPQHF.